A selection of T cell receptor beta chains follows, all from one sample in a study of blood T cell repertoires in COVID-19. Clones were read by immunoSEQ multiplex PCR, and TCRdb kept only the in-frame ones, dropping some. The sample includes under 40,000 clones, approximately 86% of them seen just once. The sequenced material came from peripheral blood. These receptors came from a woman of 80 years or more with active or convalescent COVID-19. CDR3s include the opening cysteine and the closing phenylalanine or tryptophan. D genes are given only for firm matches. Only part of the rows carry a size: once, few, many, or a class if the clone is expanded.

V gene: TRBV7-2; D gene: TRBD1; clone size: NA; J gene: TRBJ2-7; CDR3 protein: CASSWGQHNYEQYF; CDR3 DNA: TGTGCCAGCAGCTGGGGACAGCACAACTACGAGCAGTACTTC
V gene: TRBV29-1; D gene: TRBD2; clone size: NA; J gene: TRBJ2-7; CDR3 protein: CSGGGKLAAVTYEQYF; CDR3 DNA: TGCAGTGGGGGAGGAAAACTAGCGGCTGTAACCTACGAGCAGTACTTC
V gene: TRBV5-1; D gene: TRBD1; clone size: NA; J gene: TRBJ1-4; CDR3 protein: CASSFDGQAPFEKLFF; CDR3 DNA: TGCGCCAGCAGCTTCGACGGACAGGCCCCCTTTGAAAAACTGTTTTTT
V gene: TRBV3-1/TRBV3-2; D gene: NA; clone size: NA; J gene: TRBJ2-3; CDR3 protein: CASSQGRGDTQYF; CDR3 DNA: TGTGCCAGCAGCCAAGGCAGGGGAGATACGCAGTATTTT
V gene: TRBV25-1; D gene: NA; clone size: NA; J gene: TRBJ2-3; CDR3 protein: CASSDEKRATDTQYF; CDR3 DNA: TGTGCCAGCAGTGACGAGAAGCGCGCGACAGATACGCAGTATTTT
V gene: TRBV7-2; D gene: TRBD2; clone size: NA; J gene: TRBJ2-1; CDR3 protein: CASSPPGTSGRGGEQFF; CDR3 DNA: TGTGCCAGCAGCCCCCCCGGGACTAGCGGGAGGGGAGGTGAGCAGTTCTTC
V gene: TRBV5-6; D gene: TRBD1; clone size: once; J gene: TRBJ1-2; CDR3 protein: CASSLGPGTGNNGYTF; CDR3 DNA: TGTGCCAGCAGCTTGGGGCCCGGGACAGGGAATAACGGCTACACCTTC
V gene: TRBV6-2/TRBV6-3; D gene: NA; clone size: NA; J gene: TRBJ1-2; CDR3 protein: CASSYLLGGGYTF; CDR3 DNA: TGTGCCAGCAGTTATCTTCTGGGGGGTGGCTACACCTTC
V gene: TRBV21-1; D gene: NA; clone size: NA; J gene: TRBJ1-5; CDR3 protein: CASSKGTRLTRDQPQHF; CDR3 DNA: TGTGCCAGCAGCAAAGGGACCCGCTTGACGAGGGATCAGCCCCAGCATTTT
V gene: TRBV14; D gene: TRBD2; clone size: NA; J gene: TRBJ2-7; CDR3 protein: CASSQNAGVTGEQYF; CDR3 DNA: TGTGCCAGCAGCCAAAATGCGGGGGTAACGGGCGAGCAGTACTTC
V gene: TRBV5-8; D gene: NA; clone size: NA; J gene: TRBJ1-2; CDR3 protein: CASSLEQGVGYTF; CDR3 DNA: TGTGCCAGCAGCCTCGAACAAGGGGTAGGCTACACCTTC
V gene: TRBV6-5; D gene: TRBD1; clone size: NA; J gene: TRBJ1-1; CDR3 protein: CASSYSSRQGGTEAFF; CDR3 DNA: TGTGCCAGCAGTTACTCTAGCAGACAGGGGGGCACTGAAGCTTTCTTT
V gene: TRBV6-5; D gene: TRBD2; clone size: NA; J gene: TRBJ2-5; CDR3 protein: CASSLGLARQTQYF; CDR3 DNA: TGTGCCAGCAGCCTAGGACTAGCGCGGCAGACCCAGTACTTC
V gene: TRBV7-8; D gene: TRBD1; clone size: NA; J gene: TRBJ2-5; CDR3 protein: CASRTGTGGVETQYF; CDR3 DNA: TGTGCCAGCAGGACCGGGACAGGGGGTGTGGAGACCCAGTACTTC
V gene: TRBV7-2; D gene: TRBD1; clone size: NA; J gene: TRBJ1-1; CDR3 protein: CASSSAGTGRLVAFF; CDR3 DNA: TGTGCCAGCAGCTCAGCGGGGACAGGGCGGTTAGTAGCTTTCTTT
V gene: TRBV28; D gene: NA; clone size: NA; J gene: TRBJ1-1; CDR3 protein: CASSSYGGLGRAFF; CDR3 DNA: TGTGCCAGCAGTTCTTACGGGGGACTGGGCCGGGCTTTCTTT
V gene: TRBV7-9; D gene: NA; clone size: few; J gene: TRBJ1-2; CDR3 protein: CASSLASSTGSYGYTF; CDR3 DNA: TGTGCCAGCAGCTTAGCATCGTCCACAGGGTCCTATGGCTACACCTTC
V gene: TRBV19; D gene: NA; clone size: NA; J gene: TRBJ2-5; CDR3 protein: CASGPGIQETQYF; CDR3 DNA: TGTGCCAGTGGCCCGGGTATACAAGAGACCCAGTACTTC
V gene: TRBV28; D gene: TRBD2; clone size: NA; J gene: TRBJ2-7; CDR3 protein: CASSHLAGGGEQYF; CDR3 DNA: TGTGCCAGCAGTCATCTAGCGGGAGGGGGCGAGCAGTACTTC
V gene: TRBV7-2; D gene: TRBD1; clone size: NA; J gene: TRBJ2-5; CDR3 protein: CASSLVRTGETQYF; CDR3 DNA: TGTGCCAGCAGCTTAGTAAGGACAGGGGAGACCCAGTACTTC
V gene: TRBV5-1; D gene: NA; clone size: NA; J gene: TRBJ2-1; CDR3 protein: CASIREPGNEQFF; CDR3 DNA: TGCGCCAGCATCCGGGAGCCGGGGAATGAGCAGTTCTTC
V gene: TRBV29-1; D gene: TRBD1; clone size: NA; J gene: TRBJ1-6; CDR3 protein: CSVGTGNSPLHF; CDR3 DNA: TGCAGCGTCGGGACAGGGAATTCACCCCTCCACTTT
V gene: TRBV5-5; D gene: NA; clone size: NA; J gene: TRBJ1-3; CDR3 protein: CASSRDNGNTIYF; CDR3 DNA: TGTGCCAGCAGCCGAGACAACGGAAACACCATATATTTT
V gene: TRBV5-1; D gene: TRBD2; clone size: NA; J gene: TRBJ2-5; CDR3 protein: CASSPGTSGEETQYF; CDR3 DNA: TGCGCCAGCAGCCCGGGGACTAGCGGGGAAGAGACCCAGTACTTC
V gene: TRBV18; D gene: NA; clone size: NA; J gene: TRBJ2-7; CDR3 protein: CASSPRSSPGRDTSYEQYF; CDR3 DNA: TGTGCCAGCTCACCCCGATCGTCCCCTGGTAGGGACACCTCCTACGAGCAGTACTTC
V gene: TRBV5-1; D gene: NA; clone size: few; J gene: TRBJ2-2; CDR3 protein: CASSLAAGVSGELFF; CDR3 DNA: TGCGCCAGCAGCTTGGCCGCAGGGGTCTCCGGGGAGCTGTTTTTT
V gene: TRBV6-5; D gene: TRBD1; clone size: few; J gene: TRBJ1-5; CDR3 protein: CASSWDRNQPQHF; CDR3 DNA: TGTGCCAGCAGCTGGGACAGAAATCAGCCCCAGCATTTT
V gene: TRBV6-2/TRBV6-3; D gene: TRBD2; clone size: NA; J gene: TRBJ2-1; CDR3 protein: CASSSPLAGSYNEQFF; CDR3 DNA: TGTGCCAGCAGTTCCCCCCTAGCGGGGTCCTACAATGAGCAGTTCTTC
V gene: TRBV2; D gene: NA; clone size: few; J gene: TRBJ2-1; CDR3 protein: CASSAEQSRYNEQFF; CDR3 DNA: TGTGCCAGCAGTGCTGAACAGTCTCGATACAATGAGCAGTTCTTC
V gene: TRBV7-3; D gene: NA; clone size: NA; J gene: TRBJ2-5; CDR3 protein: CASSRGGSETQYF; CDR3 DNA: TGTGCCAGCAGCCGGGGAGGCTCGGAGACCCAGTACTTC
V gene: TRBV6-2/TRBV6-3; D gene: TRBD2; clone size: NA; J gene: TRBJ2-3; CDR3 protein: CASSYIGLAGVLSSTDTQYF; CDR3 DNA: TGTGCCAGCAGTTACATCGGGCTAGCGGGAGTCTTGTCGAGCACAGATACGCAGTATTTT
V gene: TRBV6-2/TRBV6-3; D gene: NA; clone size: NA; J gene: TRBJ2-7; CDR3 protein: CASSYVADEQYF; CDR3 DNA: TGTGCCAGCAGTTACGTAGCGGACGAGCAGTACTTC
V gene: TRBV28; D gene: TRBD1; clone size: NA; J gene: TRBJ1-3; CDR3 protein: CASSSSRQGRHRF; CDR3 DNA: TGTGCCAGCAGTTCATCAAGACAGGGCCGGCACCGCTTT
V gene: TRBV6-2/TRBV6-3; D gene: TRBD1; clone size: NA; J gene: TRBJ1-3; CDR3 protein: CASSYKPGQGVVAGNTIYF; CDR3 DNA: TGTGCCAGCAGTTATAAACCGGGACAGGGCGTCGTGGCCGGAAACACCATATATTTT
V gene: TRBV7-8; D gene: TRBD1; clone size: NA; J gene: TRBJ1-1; CDR3 protein: CASSLWQGGFGNTEAFF; CDR3 DNA: TGTGCCAGCAGCTTGTGGCAGGGGGGATTCGGAAACACTGAAGCTTTCTTT
V gene: TRBV30; D gene: NA; clone size: NA; J gene: TRBJ1-2; CDR3 protein: CASHRGSDYGYTF; CDR3 DNA: TGTGCCTCCCATCGGGGATCTGACTATGGCTACACCTTC
V gene: TRBV7-2; D gene: NA; clone size: NA; J gene: TRBJ2-3; CDR3 protein: CASSLVAVRTDTQYF; CDR3 DNA: TGTGCCAGCAGCTTAGTGGCGGTTCGCACAGATACGCAGTATTTT
V gene: TRBV2; D gene: TRBD1; clone size: NA; J gene: TRBJ1-5; CDR3 protein: CASKRDRGNQPQHF; CDR3 DNA: TGTGCCAGCAAAAGGGACAGGGGTAATCAGCCCCAGCATTTT
V gene: TRBV2; D gene: NA; clone size: NA; J gene: TRBJ1-1; CDR3 protein: CASTQGRTEAFF; CDR3 DNA: TGTGCCAGCACCCAGGGGCGAACTGAAGCTTTCTTT
V gene: TRBV19; D gene: NA; clone size: NA; J gene: TRBJ2-3; CDR3 protein: CASSIVAAKSTDTQYF; CDR3 DNA: TGTGCCAGTAGTATAGTAGCGGCTAAGAGCACAGATACGCAGTATTTT
V gene: TRBV11-3; D gene: NA; clone size: NA; J gene: TRBJ1-6; CDR3 protein: CASSLIPNSPLHF; CDR3 DNA: TGTGCCAGCAGCTTAATCCCGAATTCACCCCTCCACTTT
V gene: TRBV3-1/TRBV3-2; D gene: NA; clone size: NA; J gene: TRBJ2-3; CDR3 protein: CASRSGVTDTQYF; CDR3 DNA: TGTGCCAGCAGGTCAGGGGTCACAGATACGCAGTATTTT
V gene: TRBV27; D gene: NA; clone size: NA; J gene: TRBJ2-7; CDR3 protein: CASSLSPTREQYF; CDR3 DNA: TGTGCCAGCAGTTTGAGCCCGACGCGGGAGCAGTACTTC
V gene: TRBV7-8; D gene: NA; clone size: NA; J gene: TRBJ1-5; CDR3 protein: CASSPTSSYNAQPQHF; CDR3 DNA: TGTGCCAGCAGCCCAACATCATCTTACAACGCTCAGCCCCAGCATTTT
V gene: TRBV10-3; D gene: TRBD2; clone size: NA; J gene: TRBJ2-7; CDR3 protein: CAISEASGGRTYEQYF; CDR3 DNA: TGTGCCATCAGTGAAGCTAGCGGGGGTCGAACCTACGAGCAGTACTTC
V gene: TRBV10-2; D gene: NA; clone size: NA; J gene: TRBJ1-4; CDR3 protein: CASQRAGVGEKLFF; CDR3 DNA: TGCGCCAGCCAACGGGCGGGAGTAGGTGAAAAACTGTTTTTT
V gene: TRBV30; D gene: TRBD2; clone size: NA; J gene: TRBJ2-3; CDR3 protein: CAWSGVAGFADTQYF; CDR3 DNA: TGTGCCTGGAGTGGAGTAGCGGGGTTTGCAGATACGCAGTATTTT
V gene: TRBV3-1/TRBV3-2; D gene: TRBD2; clone size: few; J gene: TRBJ2-7; CDR3 protein: CASSQREGLLEQYF; CDR3 DNA: TGTGCCAGCAGCCAGCGGGAGGGCCTACTCGAGCAGTACTTC
V gene: TRBV18; D gene: NA; clone size: NA; J gene: TRBJ1-3; CDR3 protein: CASSPDRVGAQGNTIYF; CDR3 DNA: TGTGCCAGCTCACCGGATCGGGTGGGGGCGCAAGGAAACACCATATATTTT
V gene: TRBV6-1; D gene: NA; clone size: NA; J gene: TRBJ1-5; CDR3 protein: CASSDNRASNQPQHF; CDR3 DNA: TGTGCCAGCAGTGACAACAGGGCGAGCAATCAGCCCCAGCATTTT
V gene: TRBV20-1; D gene: NA; clone size: once; J gene: TRBJ1-1; CDR3 protein: CSAPAPAGAFF; CDR3 DNA: TGCAGTGCACCGGCCCCGGCAGGAGCTTTCTTT
V gene: TRBV29-1; D gene: TRBD1; clone size: NA; J gene: TRBJ2-1; CDR3 protein: CSVTGGAGNEQFF; CDR3 DNA: TGCAGCGTGACAGGGGGCGCTGGAAATGAGCAGTTCTTC
V gene: TRBV29-1; D gene: NA; clone size: NA; J gene: TRBJ1-1; CDR3 protein: CSVEPKMTGPNTEAFF; CDR3 DNA: TGCAGCGTTGAGCCTAAAATGACAGGCCCGAACACTGAAGCTTTCTTT
V gene: TRBV3-1/TRBV3-2; D gene: NA; clone size: once; J gene: TRBJ2-1; CDR3 protein: CASSQDENEQFF; CDR3 DNA: TGTGCCAGCAGCCAAGATGAGAATGAGCAGTTCTTC
V gene: TRBV27; D gene: NA; clone size: once; J gene: TRBJ1-5; CDR3 protein: CASSPRSTGLGSNQPQHF; CDR3 DNA: TGTGCCAGCAGTCCGCGATCGACAGGTCTTGGTAGCAATCAGCCCCAGCATTTT
V gene: TRBV7-6; D gene: NA; clone size: once; J gene: TRBJ2-2; CDR3 protein: CASSFWGQNTGELFF; CDR3 DNA: TGTGCCAGCAGCTTCTGGGGGCAAAACACCGGGGAGCTGTTTTTT
V gene: TRBV19; D gene: NA; clone size: NA; J gene: TRBJ1-2; CDR3 protein: CASRKLEDGIYGYTF; CDR3 DNA: TGTGCCAGTAGGAAACTCGAAGACGGGATATATGGCTACACCTTC